This record looks at one TCR beta chain sequence and its context. Germline values: CDR1 ENHRY, CDR2 SYGVKD. The CDR3 sequence is 16 residues long. Trimming took 3 bases from V and 1 from J; bases not matched to a gene: 3. The data derive from a study of blood T cell repertoires in COVID-19. Study in general: Specimens from acute and convalescent COVID-19 originated in the United States, Italy and Spain.

Here immunoSEQ multiplex PCR was the method, and the copy in TCRdb shows in-frame clones only, minus some. The repertoire holds about 140,000 clones, with roughly four fifths as singletons. Cohort placement rested on clinical history that participants reported themselves. The chain links TRBV10-3 to TRBJ2-7; TRBD2 aligns across 13 bases. The receptor was derived from a woman aged 45-65 years with acute COVID-19. The sample taken for sequencing was PBMCs or T cells enriched from blood (not recorded which). The CDR3 DNA follows: TGTGCCATCAGTGACCCGGGACTAGCGGGGTCCTACGAGCAGTACTTC. Translated, it gives CAISDPGLAGSYEQYF.